The next 27 T cell receptor beta chains were all read from a single sample in a study of blood T cells in healthy people across ages. For the second PCR, which ran for about 6 to 11 cycles, a sample-barcoded 5' primer and a J-beta primer mix were used. TCRdb passed the 5' RACE reads through MiXCR, listing each CDR3 protein once. The table records around 1.5 million distinct CDR3 sequences, about 32% of them present only once. The specimen was blood. Receptors were obtained from a woman aged 30 to 39 in good health.

A note on this clonotype: One end of the junction is discordant with germline, which a read error may explain. CDR3 sequence: CVSSGMAGGHEQFF. In DNA, the CDR3 is TGTGTCAGCAGCGGAATGGCGGGGGGCCATGAGCAGTTCTTC. This sequence joins TRBV7-8 and TRBJ2-1; 8 bases match TRBD2. Germline CDR1 reads SGHVS; CDR2 reads FQNEAQ. This CDR3 is 14 amino acids long.

The sample holds many counts of this clonotype. CDR3 region: CSAPNAAGVTDTQYF. In nucleotides, the CDR3 is TGCAGTGCCCCAAACGCGGCAGGGGTGACAGATACGCAGTATTTT. V and J are TRBV20-1 and TRBJ2-3, with D possibly TRBD1 on 6 matching bases. Germline loops: CDR1 DFQATT, CDR2 SNEGSKA (reference sequence). The CDR3 covers 15 residues. The V end was cut by 6 bases, the J end by 3 bases, with 19 bases between.

The chain recombines TRBV15 with TRBJ2-3, with D perhaps matching TRBD2 (6 bases). CDR1 and CDR2 (germline): LNHNV, YYDKDF (reference sequence). The V end lost 1 base, the J end lost 2 bases, and 13 bases lay between the germline ends. The CDR3 is made up of 16 amino acids. This chain's CDR3 is CATSRVAAIYTDTQYF. CDR3 coding DNA: TGTGCCACCAGCAGAGTAGCGGCGATTTACACAGATACGCAGTATTTT.

The J gene is TRBJ2-7, the V gene TRBV20-1, with D perhaps matching TRBD2 (5 bases). This CDR3 comprises 12 residues. The V and J ends lost 4 bases and 2 bases respectively, with 9 bases between them. Germline V CDR1 and CDR2: DFQATT, SNEGSKA (reference sequence). As DNA, the CDR3 is TGCAGTGCTACGAGCGGAACCTACGAGCAGTACTTC. This translates into CSATSGTYEQYF.

The rearrangement joins TRBV21-1 to TRBJ1-2; no check of the table's D call, TRBD1, against the DNA was made. TRBV21-1 is tagged as a pseudogene. The CDR3 totals 15 residues. The CDR3 here is CASSEWDRVNYGYTF. Written as DNA, the CDR3 is TGTGCCAGCAGCGAATGGGACAGAGTAAACTATGGCTACACCTTC.

V gene TRBV5-1 combines with J gene TRBJ2-5, with 9 bases fitting TRBD1. V lost 4 bases to trimming and J lost 5 bases; unmatched junction nucleotides: 3. CDR3 size: 13 residues. Per the germline V gene, CDR1 is SGHRS and CDR2 is YFSETQ. CDR3 in DNA: TGCGCCAGCAGCCGACAGGGGGATGAGACCCAGTACTTC. This translates into CASSRQGDETQYF.

The rearrangement joins TRBV3-1 to TRBJ2-3, with D hard to call. CDR1 is LGHDT, CDR2 YNNKEL, per germline (reference sequence). The CDR3 extends over 13 amino acids. With 4 bases removed from V and 4 bases from J, the gap between germline ends came to 9 bases. CDR3 sequence reads: CASSPMGSDTQYF. As DNA, the CDR3 is TGTGCCAGCAGCCCCATGGGTTCAGATACGCAGTATTTT.

Remarks on this clonotype: A much bigger clone sits one base away, suggesting this may be a read error. The CDR3 DNA reads TGTGCCAGCAGCGTAGAGGGGGCTAGCTGCAATGAGCAGTTCTTC. It encodes CASSVEGASCNEQFF. The chain links TRBV9 to TRBJ2-1, with 7 positions matching TRBD1. Germline lookup yields CDR1 SGDLS and CDR2 YYNGEE. This CDR3 has 15 amino acids. The V gene end was trimmed by 0 bases and the J gene end by 6 bases; junction bases not matched to a gene: 6.

The chain employs TRBV11-2 and TRBJ2-5; a weak D match, TRBD1 (5 bases). Trimming removed 6 bases at V and 2 bases at J, with 19 bases between. The CDR3 contains 16 residues. Per the germline V gene, CDR1 is SGHAT and CDR2 is FQNNGV. The CDR3 DNA follows: TGTGCCAGCAGACGCCCGTGGGGCGTCCCTCAAGAGACCCAGTACTTC. Amino acids: CASRRPWGVPQETQYF.

There are a few counts of this clonotype. The chain links TRBV9 to TRBJ2-5; D is undetermined. This CDR3 has 15 amino acids. The germline CDR1 and CDR2 sequences are SGDLS and YYNGEE. Deletions cut 1 base from V and 4 bases from J, with 14 bases between. CDR3 loop: CASSVSTSLGETQYF. CDR3 sequence (DNA): TGTGCCAGCAGCGTATCCACTTCCCTGGGAGAGACCCAGTACTTC.

The chain employs TRBV5-1 and TRBJ2-1, with TRBD2 matching 11 bases. The germline V gene has CDR1 SGHRS and CDR2 YFSETQ. J lost 6 bases, V lost 4 bases, and 9 bases had no gene match. The CDR3 covers 16 residues. The CDR3 sequence is CASSTGRSGRANEQFF. The CDR3 DNA follows: TGCGCCAGCAGCACCGGCCGTAGCGGGAGGGCCAATGAGCAGTTCTTC.

This clonotype was observed at least ten times. The rearrangement uses TRBV28 and TRBJ2-7, with 10 bases aligning to TRBD2. V shed 3 bases and J 7 bases; nucleotides not matched to a gene: 9. CDR3 length equals 15 residues. Looked up from germline, CDR1 is MDHEN and CDR2 is SYDVKM. In nucleotides, the CDR3 is TGTGCCAGCAGTTTTGGTAGCGGGAGGTTGCGGGAGCAGTACTTC. Translating gives CASSFGSGRLREQYF.

This clonotype was counted a few times. The V gene is TRBV5-1, the J gene TRBJ2-1, with 14 bases identical to TRBD2. CDR1 SGHRS and CDR2 YFSETQ come from the germline V gene. Unmatched junction bases numbered 9, after V lost 1 base and J lost 9 bases. CDR3 size: 17 residues. Here the CDR3 DNA reads TGCGCCAGCAGCTTGAGGACTAGCGGGAGGACAGCCGGTGAGCAGTTCTTC. This sequence encodes CASSLRTSGRTAGEQFF.

This clonotype was found a few times. The V and J genes are TRBV7-9 and TRBJ1-1; weak D call: TRBD1 (5 bases). The V gene lost 5 bases and the J gene lost 3 bases, with 13 bases spanning the gap. There are 14 residues in the CDR3. Germline V lookup: CDR1 SEHNR, CDR2 FQNEAQ (reference sequence). In DNA, the CDR3 is TGTGCCAGCAGCATATCGACAGCTTACACTGAAGCTTTCTTT. Residues: CASSISTAYTEAFF.

Many counts were recorded for this clonotype. This chain joins TRBV6-2 or TRBV6-3 and TRBJ1-2, with 8 bases lining up with TRBD1. V shed 5 bases, J shed 7 bases, and the junction held 6 bases outside the gene matches. Germline CDR1 reads MNHEY; CDR2 reads SVGEGT. The CDR3 runs 13 residues. As DNA, the CDR3 is TGTGCCAGCAGTCCAGGGGGCTCTGGTGGCTACACCTTC. This gives the protein CASSPGGSGGYTF.

In regard to this clonotype: A single base separates this from a much larger clone, so it may be a read error. The rearrangement joins TRBV4-1 to TRBJ2-3; 9 bases match TRBD2. This CDR3 has 17 amino acids. Looked up from germline, CDR1 is MGHRA and CDR2 is YSYEKL. CDR3 residues: CVSSQDTGLATTDTQYF. The CDR3 DNA is TGCGTCAGCAGCCAAGATACCGGACTAGCGACCACAGATACGCAGTATTTT.

In its sample, this clonotype was seen a few times. The chain combines TRBV9 with TRBJ2-7, with a tentative D call TRBD1 (6 bases). The V gene lost 4 bases and the J gene lost 2 bases, with 13 bases spanning the gap. CDR3 length equals 14 residues. Germline CDR1 and CDR2: SGDLS and YYNGEE. The CDR3 nucleotides read TGTGCCAGCAGCCACAGACAGGAACCCTACGAGCAGTACTTC. This encodes CASSHRQEPYEQYF.

The V gene is TRBV10-1, the J gene TRBJ1-2; 8 bases align to TRBD1. CDR1 is WNHNN and CDR2 is SYGVQD in the germline V gene (reference sequence). This CDR3 has 13 residues. Trimming at V came to 3 bases and at J to 6 bases, leaving 3 bases not matched to a gene. The CDR3 nucleotides read TGCGCCAGCAGTGATGACAGGGGCCATGGCTACACCTTC. Protein product: CASSDDRGHGYTF.

With respect to this clonotype: One end of the junction is discordant with germline, which a read error may explain. The V call is TRBV12-3 or TRBV12-4, the J call TRBJ2-1; D is perhaps TRBD2 (5 bases). The CDR3 is 17 amino acids. The CDR3 coding sequence is TGTGCCAGCAGCTTAGACGGGGTGCCTATGAAGGGAAGGCTCCCGTTCTTC. Protein: CASSLDGVPMKGRLPFF.

The chain couples TRBV4-2 to TRBJ2-3; D is possibly TRBD2 (6 bases). Trimming stripped 1 base from V and 4 bases from J, with 15 bases between. CDR3 length: 16 residues. Germline-derived CDR1 and CDR2 are LGHNA and YNFKEQ. This CDR3 is CASSQGGVGRSDTQYF. CDR3 in DNA: TGTGCCAGCAGCCAAGGGGGGGTAGGGCGGTCAGATACGCAGTATTTT.

The chain recombines TRBV6-1 with TRBJ2-7, with 11 bases identical to TRBD1. V dropped 4 bases and J dropped 6; count of bases not matched to a gene: 8. The germline gives CDR1 MNHNS, CDR2 SASEGT. The CDR3 contains 15 residues. In nucleotides, the CDR3 is TGTGCCAGCAGTGGAGGAGGACAGGGGGCTGGCGAGCAGTACTTC. This sequence encodes CASSGGGQGAGEQYF.

In this sample, this clonotype turned up a few times. This chain connects TRBV5-1 to TRBJ2-6; D could derive from TRBD1 or TRBD2 (5 bases each). Germline V gene lookup returns CDR1 SGHRS and CDR2 YFSETQ. V was trimmed by 6 bases and J by 2 bases, leaving 9 bases between them. This CDR3 is built from 14 residues. CDR3 region: CASKEGTGANVLTF. The CDR3 bases are TGCGCCAGCAAAGAGGGGACTGGGGCCAACGTCCTGACTTTC.

A few counts support this clonotype. The chain has TRBV6-1 and TRBJ2-1; 12 bases fit TRBD2. This CDR3 contains 15 residues. The J segment lost 2 bases and the V segment lost 9 bases, leaving 5 bases of the junction unmatched. The germline gives CDR1 MNHNS, CDR2 SASEGT. DNA of the CDR3: TGTGCCAGTAGACTAGCGGGGGAACCCTACAATGAGCAGTTCTTC. It encodes CASRLAGEPYNEQFF.

With respect to this clonotype: Mismatch with germline at one junction end may stem from a read error. The chain uses TRBV28 and TRBJ2-3, with 9 bases identical to TRBD2. CDR3 size: 18 residues. Germline V gives CDR1 MDHEN, CDR2 SYDVKM. The CDR3 DNA follows: TGTGTCAGCAGCCCCCTAGCGGGACAACACTTGGGCACAGATACGCAGTATTTT. Protein product: CVSSPLAGQHLGTDTQYF. The full variable domain, rest sourced from reference TRBV28 and TRBJ2-3, is DVKVTQSSRYLVKRTGEKVFLECVQDMDHENMFWYRQDPGLGLRLIYFSYDVKMKEKGDIPEGYSVSREKKERFSLILESASTNQTSMYLCVSSPLAGQHLGTDTQYFGPGTRLTVL.

This clonotype was found a few times. This rearrangement joins TRBV5-6 to TRBJ2-3, with 8 positions matching TRBD2. The V segment lost 3 bases and the J segment 6 bases; nucleotides outside the gene matches: 9. Germline lookup yields CDR1 SGHDT and CDR2 YYEEEE. CDR3 length: 15 amino acids. CDR3 amino acids: CASSYGLAGQDTQYF. The CDR3 DNA reads as TGTGCCAGCAGCTACGGACTAGCCGGTCAGGATACGCAGTATTTT.

V is TRBV4-1 and J is TRBJ2-7; D might be TRBD1 or TRBD2, each matching 6 bases. CDR1 and CDR2 from the germline V gene are MGHRA and YSYEKL. The germline V and J ends were trimmed by 2 bases and 6 bases, with 14 bases remaining between them. There are 14 residues in the CDR3. Here the CDR3 reads CASSQPGEVSEQYF. CDR3 bases: TGCGCCAGCAGCCAACCAGGGGAGGTCTCCGAGCAGTACTTC.

The chain uses TRBV13 and TRBJ1-1; no clear D gene. Trimming cost V 5 bases and J 9 bases, with 13 bases left between them. This CDR3 is 12 amino acids long. The V gene's germline CDR1 is PRHDT and CDR2 FYEKMQ (reference sequence). The CDR3 here is CASSVIQRKAFF. In DNA form, the CDR3 reads TGTGCCAGCAGCGTAATACAGAGAAAAGCTTTCTTT.